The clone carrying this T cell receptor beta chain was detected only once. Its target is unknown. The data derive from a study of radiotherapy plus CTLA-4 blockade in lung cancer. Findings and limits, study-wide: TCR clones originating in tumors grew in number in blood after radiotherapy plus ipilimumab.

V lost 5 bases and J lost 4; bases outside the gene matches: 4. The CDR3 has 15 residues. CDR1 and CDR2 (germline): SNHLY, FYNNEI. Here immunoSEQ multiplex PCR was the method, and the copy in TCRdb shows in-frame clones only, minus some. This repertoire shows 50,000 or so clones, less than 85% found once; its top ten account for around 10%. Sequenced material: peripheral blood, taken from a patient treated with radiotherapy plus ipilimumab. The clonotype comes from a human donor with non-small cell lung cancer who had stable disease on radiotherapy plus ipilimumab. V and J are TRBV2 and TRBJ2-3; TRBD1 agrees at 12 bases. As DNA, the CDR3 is TGTGCCAGCAGTCGGGACAGGGGGCCGGCAGATACGCAGTATTTT. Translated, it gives CASSRDRGPADTQYF.